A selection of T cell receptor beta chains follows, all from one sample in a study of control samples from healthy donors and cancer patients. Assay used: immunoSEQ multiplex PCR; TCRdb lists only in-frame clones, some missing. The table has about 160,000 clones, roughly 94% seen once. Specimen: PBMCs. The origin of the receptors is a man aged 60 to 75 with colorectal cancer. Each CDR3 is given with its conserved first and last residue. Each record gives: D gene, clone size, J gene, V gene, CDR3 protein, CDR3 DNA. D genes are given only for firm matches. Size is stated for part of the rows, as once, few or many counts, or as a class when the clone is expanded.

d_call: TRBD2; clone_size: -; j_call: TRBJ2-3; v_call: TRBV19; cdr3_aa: CASSSQRTSGEPTDTQYF; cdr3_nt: TGTGCCAGTAGTTCCCAGAGGACTAGCGGGGAGCCCACAGATACGCAGTATTTT
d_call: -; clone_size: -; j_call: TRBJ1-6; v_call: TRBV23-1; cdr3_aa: CASSQAPPDSPGSPLHF; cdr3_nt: TGCGCCAGCAGTCAGGCACCCCCGGACAGTCCAGGGTCACCCCTCCACTTT
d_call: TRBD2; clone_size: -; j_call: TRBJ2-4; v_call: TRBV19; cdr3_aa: CASRTSGGENIQYF; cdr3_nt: TGTGCCAGTAGGACTAGCGGGGGGGAGAACATTCAGTACTTC
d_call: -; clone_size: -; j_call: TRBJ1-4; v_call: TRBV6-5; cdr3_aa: CASSYGGLSSNEKLFF; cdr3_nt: TGTGCCAGCAGTTACGGCGGACTATCTAGTAATGAAAAACTGTTTTTT
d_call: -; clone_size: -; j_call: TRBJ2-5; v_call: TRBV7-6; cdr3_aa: CASSPTSGTLQETQYF; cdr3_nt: TGTGCCAGCAGCCCGACCTCCGGGACACTGCAAGAGACCCAGTACTTC
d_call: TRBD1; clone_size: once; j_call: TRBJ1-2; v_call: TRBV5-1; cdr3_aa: CASSSTGDPGYGYTF; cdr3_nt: TGCGCCAGCAGCTCTACAGGGGACCCTGGCTATGGCTACACCTTC
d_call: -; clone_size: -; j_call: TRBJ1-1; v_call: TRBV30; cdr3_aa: CAWSFASNTEAFF; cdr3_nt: TGTGCCTGGAGCTTCGCATCGAACACTGAAGCTTTCTTT
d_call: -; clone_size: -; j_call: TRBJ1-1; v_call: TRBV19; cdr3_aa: CASSMPALNTEAFF; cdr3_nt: TGTGCCAGTAGTATGCCCGCCTTGAACACTGAAGCTTTCTTT
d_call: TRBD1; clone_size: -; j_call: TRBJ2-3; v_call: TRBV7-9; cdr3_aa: CASSLTGADTQYF; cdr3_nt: TGTGCCAGCAGTCTGACAGGGGCGGATACGCAGTATTTT
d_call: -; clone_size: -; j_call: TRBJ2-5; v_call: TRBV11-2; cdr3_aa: CASSIDREETQYF; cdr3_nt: TGTGCCAGCAGCATAGACAGAGAGGAGACCCAGTACTTC
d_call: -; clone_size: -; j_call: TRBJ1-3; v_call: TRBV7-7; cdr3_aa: CASSFGDGNSGNTIYF; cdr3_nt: TGTGCCAGCAGCTTTGGGGACGGCAACTCTGGAAACACCATATATTTT
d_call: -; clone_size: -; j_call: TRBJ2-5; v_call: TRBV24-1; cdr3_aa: CATSGPAGWETQYF; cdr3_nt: TGTGCCACCAGTGGACCCGCAGGGTGGGAGACCCAGTACTTC
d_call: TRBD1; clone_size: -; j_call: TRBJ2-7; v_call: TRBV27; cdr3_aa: CASSLLGQGNEQYF; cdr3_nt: TGTGCCAGCAGTTTACTTGGACAGGGTAACGAGCAGTACTTC
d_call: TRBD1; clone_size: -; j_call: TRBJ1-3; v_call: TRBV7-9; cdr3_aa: CASSLSRTGAGNTIYF; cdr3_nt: TGTGCCAGCAGCCTCTCCCGGACAGGGGCAGGAAACACCATATATTTT
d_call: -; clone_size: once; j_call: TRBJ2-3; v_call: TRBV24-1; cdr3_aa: CATSDLKDLASTDTQYF; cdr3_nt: TGTGCCACCAGTGATTTGAAGGATCTAGCGAGCACAGATACGCAGTATTTT
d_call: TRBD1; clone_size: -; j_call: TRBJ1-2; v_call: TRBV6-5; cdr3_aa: CASSKPGQGAVGYTF; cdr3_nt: TGTGCCAGCAGTAAACCGGGACAGGGGGCAGTTGGCTACACCTTC
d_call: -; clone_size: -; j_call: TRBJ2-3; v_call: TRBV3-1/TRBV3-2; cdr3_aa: CASSQDLIAVADTQYF; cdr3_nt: TGTGCCAGCAGCCAAGATCTTATAGCGGTGGCAGATACGCAGTATTTT
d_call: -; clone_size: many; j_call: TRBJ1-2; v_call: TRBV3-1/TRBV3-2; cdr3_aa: CASSQEMGGYGYTF; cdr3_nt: TGTGCCAGCAGCCAAGAGATGGGTGGCTATGGCTACACCTTC
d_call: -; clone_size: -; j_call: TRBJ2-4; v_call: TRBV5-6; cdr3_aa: CASSLEGVLAKNIQYF; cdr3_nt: TGTGCCAGCAGCTTGGAGGGGGTCCTAGCCAAAAACATTCAGTACTTC
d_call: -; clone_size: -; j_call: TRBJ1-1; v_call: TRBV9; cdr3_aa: CASSYRDTGPAEAFF; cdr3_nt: TGTGCCAGCAGCTACCGGGACACCGGTCCGGCTGAAGCTTTCTTT
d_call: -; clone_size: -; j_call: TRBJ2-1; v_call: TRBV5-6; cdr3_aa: CASSLMAYQSYNEQFF; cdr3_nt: TGTGCCAGCAGCTTGATGGCCTATCAATCCTACAATGAGCAGTTCTTC
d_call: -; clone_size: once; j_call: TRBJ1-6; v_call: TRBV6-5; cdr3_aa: CASSSTFGTQREPLHF; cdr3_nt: TGTGCCAGCAGTTCAACCTTCGGGACACAACGGGAGCCCCTCCACTTT
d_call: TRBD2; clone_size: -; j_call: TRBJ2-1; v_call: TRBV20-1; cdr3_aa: CSASLFRPGTSGGYNEQFF; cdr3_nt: TGCAGTGCTAGTCTATTCCGACCGGGGACTAGCGGGGGATACAATGAGCAGTTCTTC